These T cell receptor beta chains were read from a single sample in a study of cytomegalovirus exposure and HLA in healthy donors. TCRdb keeps only in-frame clones here, not all; method: immunoSEQ multiplex PCR. This sample has around 91,000 clones, with about 77% found just once. The sequenced material came from PBMCs. These receptors were obtained from a male donor in good health and CMV-seropositive. Both conserved end residues are part of each CDR3. The D gene is left open where the match is weak. Clone size is given for some rows only: seen once, a few or many times, or a class if the clone is expanded.

.	TRBV9	TRBJ2-7	.	TGTGCCAGCAGCGCCGGTAGCGACGAGCAGTACTTC	CASSAGSDEQYF
once	TRBV11-2	TRBJ2-2	.	TGTGCCAGCAGCCTAAGGCAGGGGCATGGCACGAACACCGGGGAGCTGTTTTTT	CASSLRQGHGTNTGELFF
.	TRBV19	TRBJ2-3	TRBD2	TGTGCCAGTAGTCTAGCGGAGGGGGATACGCAGTATTTT	CASSLAEGDTQYF
.	TRBV25-1	TRBJ2-5	TRBD1	TGTGCCAGCAGAGGACAGGGTCGAGAGACCCAGTACTTC	CASRGQGRETQYF
.	TRBV5-1	TRBJ1-2	.	TGCGCCAGCAGCTTGGACAGGGCGGGCTATGGCTACACCTTC	CASSLDRAGYGYTF
.	TRBV5-4	TRBJ2-7	TRBD1	TGTGCCAGCAGCTTCTCAGGGGGCCAGACCCTCTACGAGCAGTACTTC	CASSFSGGQTLYEQYF
.	TRBV28	TRBJ2-3	TRBD1	TGTGCCAGCAGTTTAGGGGACAGGGTTCGGAGCACAGATACGCAGTATTTT	CASSLGDRVRSTDTQYF
.	TRBV5-1	TRBJ2-1	TRBD2	TGCGCCAGCAGCCCAAGCGGGGGGTACAATGAGCAGTTCTTC	CASSPSGGYNEQFF
.	TRBV5-8	TRBJ2-7	TRBD1	TGTGCCAGCAGCCATCGACAGGGGTACGAGCAGTACTTC	CASSHRQGYEQYF
.	TRBV30	TRBJ2-7	TRBD1	TGTGCCTGGAGTTTTGGGACAGGGGCCTCCTACGAGCAGTACTTC	CAWSFGTGASYEQYF
.	TRBV29-1	TRBJ2-3	TRBD2	TGCAGCGCCCAAGGATGGCGGGGGGGCACAGATACGCAGTATTTT	CSAQGWRGGTDTQYF
few	TRBV6-1	TRBJ1-5	.	TGTGCCAGCAGTGAAGCGCCGGGCCCGGGGAGCAATCAGCCCCAGCATTTT	CASSEAPGPGSNQPQHF
.	TRBV30	TRBJ1-2	.	TGTGCCTGGAACAGGCGTGGTGAGAGCTACACCTTC	CAWNRRGESYTF
.	TRBV5-4	TRBJ2-3	TRBD2	TGTGCCAGCAGCCGCGGGACTAGCGCACCAGATACGCAGTATTTT	CASSRGTSAPDTQYF
.	TRBV18	TRBJ2-7	.	TGTGCCAGCTCACCGATAAGCGCGAGGGAAGCCGAGCAGTACTTC	CASSPISAREAEQYF
.	TRBV19	TRBJ2-1	.	TGTGCCAGTAGTCACCGCGCCGACAATGAGCAGTTCTTC	CASSHRADNEQFF
.	TRBV2	TRBJ2-7	TRBD1	TGTGCCAGCAGTGCAGGGTTAACAGGGGTAGTGCACGAGCAGTACTTC	CASSAGLTGVVHEQYF
.	TRBV6-5	TRBJ2-7	TRBD1	TGTGCCAGCAGTTCGAATCCGGGACAGGGCTACGAGCAGTACTTC	CASSSNPGQGYEQYF
.	TRBV7-6	TRBJ2-3	TRBD1	TGTGCCAGCAGCCCGTGGGCCGGGACAGGGGGCACAGATACGCAGTATTTT	CASSPWAGTGGTDTQYF
few	TRBV19	TRBJ1-2	TRBD1	TGTGCCAGTAGTATAGATACAGGGGGCTACTATGGCTACACCTTC	CASSIDTGGYYGYTF
.	TRBV18	TRBJ2-7	.	TGTGCCAGCTCACCACTAAGACTATCCTCCTACGAGCAGTACTTC	CASSPLRLSSYEQYF
.	TRBV2	TRBJ2-1	TRBD2	TGTGCCAGCAGTGAAGGGACTAGCGGCTACAATGAGCAGTTCTTC	CASSEGTSGYNEQFF
.	TRBV4-1	TRBJ1-6	.	TGCGCCAGCAGCCAAGGGGGGGAGGAGGCCCCTGGGAATTCACCCCTCCACTTT	CASSQGGEEAPGNSPLHF
.	TRBV18	TRBJ2-7	.	TGTGCCAGCTCCTTATCGGGCGAGCAGTACTTC	CASSLSGEQYF
.	TRBV7-9	TRBJ2-1	TRBD2	TGTGCCAGCAGCCGCAGCGGGACTACGTACAATGAGCAGTTCTTC	CASSRSGTTYNEQFF
.	TRBV6-5	TRBJ2-7	TRBD1	TGTGCCAGCAGACTCCAGACAGGGGTAGAGCAGTACTTC	CASRLQTGVEQYF
once	TRBV7-3	TRBJ2-1	TRBD2	TGTGCCAGCAGCCCCATAGCGGGGGGGCACAATGAGCAGTTCTTC	CASSPIAGGHNEQFF
.	TRBV6-5	TRBJ1-4	.	TGTGCCAGCGGGGCGACCCCGAATGAAAAACTGTTTTTT	CASGATPNEKLFF
.	TRBV15	TRBJ2-3	.	TGTGCCACCAGCAGGGCGGCAGCTAGCACAGATACGCAGTATTTT	CATSRAAASTDTQYF
.	TRBV28	TRBJ1-5	.	TGTGCCAGCAGTTTGTCCCCTCGGGGCAATCAGCCCCAGCATTTT	CASSLSPRGNQPQHF
.	TRBV4-1	TRBJ2-3	TRBD2	TGCGCCAGCAAGACTAGCGGGGGGGGAATCACAGATACGCAGTATTTT	CASKTSGGGITDTQYF
.	TRBV28	TRBJ2-7	TRBD2	TGTGCCAGCAGTTTACGGGCTAGCGGGGCCTACGAGCAGTACTTC	CASSLRASGAYEQYF
.	TRBV4-2	TRBJ1-2	.	TGTGCCAGCAGCCAAGATCAGTTATCCTATGGCTACACCTTC	CASSQDQLSYGYTF
.	TRBV4-1	TRBJ2-7	TRBD2	TGCGCCAGCAGCCAAGATTCTAGCGGGGGCTACGAGCAGTACTTC	CASSQDSSGGYEQYF
.	TRBV28	TRBJ1-1	.	TGTGCCAGCAGCGGGGAGGGGCGCGGCACTGAAGCTTTCTTT	CASSGEGRGTEAFF
.	TRBV29-1	TRBJ1-2	TRBD1	TGCAGCGTTGCCTCCTCGGGACAGGGGTATGGCTACACCTTC	CSVASSGQGYGYTF
.	TRBV10-3	TRBJ2-5	TRBD1	TGTGCCATCAGTGGGGCGACAGGGGGAGAGACCCAGTACTTC	CAISGATGGETQYF
.	TRBV27	TRBJ2-7	.	TGTGCCAGCAGTTTAAAAGGCCTAGTCACCTACGAGCAGTACTTC	CASSLKGLVTYEQYF
.	TRBV28	TRBJ2-1	TRBD1	TGTGCCAGCAGTTCGGAGGCGGGACAGGGGGCAACATCCTCCTACAATGAGCAGTTCTTC	CASSSEAGQGATSSYNEQFF
.	TRBV5-4	TRBJ2-2	TRBD1	TGTGCCAGCACCGACAGGGAATTATGGGGAAGCGGGGAGCTGTTTTTT	CASTDRELWGSGELFF
few	TRBV6-5	TRBJ2-7	TRBD1	TGTGCCAGCAGTTACGGACAGGGGAACTACGAGCAGTACTTC	CASSYGQGNYEQYF
.	TRBV27	TRBJ2-5	.	TGTGCCAGCAGTCTCCTGTTCTCGGGGGAGACCCAGTACTTC	CASSLLFSGETQYF
few	TRBV6-1	TRBJ2-5	TRBD2	TGTGCCAGCAGTGGGCTAGCGGGGGTAACGCGGGAGACCCAGTACTTC	CASSGLAGVTRETQYF
.	TRBV18	TRBJ2-7	TRBD2	TGTGCCAGCTCACCAAATGCGGGAGGGCCCTACGAGCAGTACTTC	CASSPNAGGPYEQYF
.	TRBV29-1	TRBJ1-5	.	TGCAGCTTCTCTACCGACGGAGCAAACCAGCCCCAGCATTTT	CSFSTDGANQPQHF
few	TRBV2	TRBJ2-1	TRBD2	TGTGCCAGCAAGAGGGTAGCGGGAGGCTACAATGAGCAGTTCTTC	CASKRVAGGYNEQFF
.	TRBV13	TRBJ2-2	.	TGTGCCAGCAGCTCAAAAGCCCTAGGGCGGGGGCCTAACACCGGGGAGCTGTTTTTT	CASSSKALGRGPNTGELFF
.	TRBV19	TRBJ2-7	.	TGTGCCAGTAGCAGGGACTCGCGGGAGCAGTACTTC	CASSRDSREQYF
.	TRBV4-2	TRBJ1-2	.	TGTGCCAGCAGCCAAGAAAGTAGGGGTGGCTATGGCTACACCTTC	CASSQESRGGYGYTF
.	TRBV6-5	TRBJ1-4	.	TGTGCCAGCAGCCCCGGGTGGACTAATGAAAAACTGTTTTTT	CASSPGWTNEKLFF
.	TRBV7-8	TRBJ2-5	.	TGTGCCAGCAGCTTTGGGCCTCCGGGGCAAGAGACCCAGTACTTC	CASSFGPPGQETQYF
.	TRBV6-5	TRBJ2-7	.	TGTGCCAGCAGACGCGACTCGGTCGTGGACGAGCAGTACTTC	CASRRDSVVDEQYF